These 5 T cell receptor beta chains originate from one sample sequenced in a study of T cell responses to AZD1222 COVID-19 vaccine. Generated by immunoSEQ multiplex PCR, the TCRdb table keeps only in-frame clones and is missing some. The repertoire has 140,000 to 150,000 clones, approximately 93% of them found once; the top ten carry around 5%. The sequencing here drew on peripheral blood, taken on day 0 of AZD1222 vaccination. Every receptor here comes from an adult in good health.

The V call is TRBV5-4, the J call TRBJ2-5; possible D gene TRBD1, 5 bases. The germline V and J ends were trimmed by 3 bases and 2 bases, with 14 bases remaining between them. This CDR3 has 15 amino acids. Germline V gene lookup returns CDR1 SGHNT and CDR2 YYREEE (reference sequence). This CDR3 is CASSSVQGAQETQYF. The CDR3 nucleotides read TGTGCCAGCAGCTCGGTCCAAGGGGCGCAAGAGACCCAGTACTTC. Filled out from reference TRBV5-4 and TRBJ2-5, the complete variable domain reads ETGVTQSPTHLIKTRGQQVTLRCSSQSGHNTVSWYQQALGQGPQFIFQYYREEENGRGNFPPRFSGLQFPNYSSELNVNALELDDSALYLCASSSVQGAQETQYFGPGTRLLVL.

The gene calls are TRBV2 and TRBJ2-6; 10 bases line up with TRBD1. The V gene end was trimmed by 4 bases and the J gene end by 4 bases; junction bases not matched to a gene: 4. The germline gives CDR1 SNHLY, CDR2 FYNNEI. The CDR3 spans 16 residues. As DNA, the CDR3 is TGTGCCAGCAGTGGACAGGGGGCAAGGGGGGCCAACGTCCTGACTTTC. Translated: CASSGQGARGANVLTF.

V is TRBV10-1 and J is TRBJ2-3, with unresolved D. Looked up from germline, CDR1 is WNHNN and CDR2 is SYGVQD (reference sequence). Trimming pared 3 bases from V and 2 bases from J, leaving 9 bases between. The CDR3 loop spans 14 amino acids. CDR3 nucleotides: TGCGCCAGCAGTGACTTTCAGACCACAGATACGCAGTATTTT. Its translation is CASSDFQTTDTQYF.

The V gene is TRBV5-1, the J gene TRBJ2-3; D is ambiguous. Per the germline V gene, CDR1 is SGHRS and CDR2 is YFSETQ. The CDR3 has 13 amino acids. Deletions cut 4 bases from V and 0 bases from J, with 6 bases between. CDR3 loop: CASSRDSTDTQYF. CDR3 DNA: TGCGCCAGCAGCCGAGACAGCACAGATACGCAGTATTTT.

J is TRBJ2-7 and V is TRBV4-1; TRBD2 is a possible D gene (6 bases). This CDR3 has 14 amino acids. V shed 2 bases and J shed 2 bases, with 10 bases lying between them. From germline, CDR1 is MGHRA and CDR2 YSYEKL. CDR3 protein: CASSQQLAAYEQYF. CDR3 DNA: TGCGCCAGCAGCCAACAACTAGCAGCCTACGAGCAGTACTTC.